One sample yielded the 7 T cell receptor beta chains listed below, sequenced in a study of regulatory T cells in long-lasting Graves disease. iRepertoire HTBI primers and Arm-PCR of CDR3 regions built TCR beta libraries. TCRdb re-derived calls from the multiplex PCR reads in MiXCR, one entry per CDR3 protein. Of fewer than 650,000 distinct CDR3 sequences detected, roughly 16% appear once; the ten largest clones hold around 12%. The time point denotes: newly diagnosed GD, antithyroid drugs for less than 3 months. The TCR library was prepared using RNA isolated from PBMCs. This sample was shared with a second study, whose subject was T cells in Graves' hyperthyroidism and ophthalmopathy.

The sample consisted of peripheral blood mononuclear cells (PBMCs), taken at new diagnosis, from a patient treated with antithyroid drugs. Every receptor here comes from a man in his late teens or twenties with Graves disease.

The rearrangement joins TRBV3-1 to TRBJ2-7, with TRBD2 identical over 7 bases. Germline trimming cut 0 bases from V and 3 bases from J; bases unmatched to any gene: 5. Germline CDR1 reads LGHDT; CDR2 reads YNNKEL (reference sequence). This CDR3 comprises 15 residues. The CDR3 spells CASSQEERDDYEQYF. The CDR3 DNA sequence: TGTGCCAGCAGCCAAGAAGAGCGGGATGACTACGAGCAGTACTTC.

This clonotype was seen ten or more times. V gene TRBV20-1 combines with J gene TRBJ2-7; no clear D gene. Germline V CDR1 and CDR2: DFQATT, SNEGSKA (reference sequence). This CDR3 is 14 amino acids long. The V end lost 1 base, the J end lost 2 bases, and 12 bases lay between the germline ends. CDR3 in amino acids: CSARVTAAPYEQYF. CDR3 DNA: TGCAGTGCTAGAGTGACTGCTGCTCCCTACGAGCAGTACTTC.

The sample holds many counts of this clonotype. V and J are TRBV3-1 and TRBJ2-1; no reliable D call. This CDR3 is 15 amino acids long. Between the trimmed V and J ends, which lost 3 bases and 7 bases, there was a span of 16 bases. Looked up from germline, CDR1 is LGHDT and CDR2 is YNNKEL (reference sequence). The CDR3 nucleotides are TGTGCCAGCAGCCAGGCCCGGTGGGCGGATAATGAGCAGTTCTTC. Residues: CASSQARWADNEQFF.

This clonotype was counted at least ten times. This chain uses TRBV5-5 with TRBJ2-7, with D tentatively TRBD1 (5 bases). Germline CDR1 and CDR2: SGHKS and YYEKEE (reference sequence). V lost 1 base, J lost 3 bases, and 11 bases lay in between. This CDR3 contains 14 residues. The CDR3: CASSLFQGLYEQYF. The CDR3 coding sequence is TGTGCCAGCAGCTTGTTTCAGGGCCTCTACGAGCAGTACTTC. The full variable domain, completed using reference TRBV5-5 and TRBJ2-7, is DAGVTQSPTHLIKTRGQQVTLRCSPISGHKSVSWYQQVLGQGPQFIFQYYEKEERGRGNFPDRFSARQFPNYSSELNVNALLLGDSALYLCASSLFQGLYEQYFGPGTRLTVT.

A remark on this clonotype: Given a much more abundant clone one base away, this may be a read error. The conserved closing phenylalanine or tryptophan is absent in this CDR3, likely reflecting a read error. The chain employs TRBV20-1 and TRBJ2-1; D is possibly TRBD2 (5 bases). CDR1 and CDR2 (germline): DFQATT, SNEGSKA (reference sequence). V was pared by 6 bases and J by 4 bases, with 28 bases between. The CDR3 covers 18 residues. The CDR3 spells CSADREDSKLRLYNEQFC. DNA for the CDR3: TGCAGTGCCGATCGGGAAGACTCGAAACTCCGACTTTACAATGAGCAGTTCTGC.

This clonotype was observed a few times. V and J are TRBV7-3 and TRBJ2-2; no firm D call. The germline V gene encodes CDR1 SGHTA and CDR2 FQGTGA. The CDR3 sequence is 12 residues long. Trimming stripped 4 bases from V and 2 bases from J, with 2 bases between. DNA for the CDR3: TGTGCCAGCAGCTACAACACCGGGGAGCTGTTTTTT. It codes for CASSYNTGELFF.

This chain links TRBV5-1 with TRBJ2-7, with 9 bases lining up with TRBD1. Trimming took 2 bases from V and 5 from J; bases not matched to a gene: 5. CDR1 and CDR2 from the germline V gene are SGHRS and YFSETQ. There are 14 residues in the CDR3. The CDR3 DNA sequence: TGCGCCAGCAGCTTCGGGGACAGGGTCCACGAGCAGTACTTC. Translation: CASSFGDRVHEQYF.